This T cell receptor (beta chain) was found in a study of OX40 agonist ivuxolimab in advanced cancers. Study background: Intravenous ivuxolimab was administered to patients every 2 weeks at 0.01 to 10 mg/kg. Study results and limitations: Compared with others, partial responders at 0.1-3.0 mg/kg displayed clonal expansion among the lowest. The expanded peripheral T cells' antigen specificity was not determined. Averaged across samples, CD8+ T cells carried more expanded clones than CD4+ did.

In the case of this clone: Its antigen is unknown.

The method was immunoSEQ multiplex PCR; TCRdb's version includes in-frame clones alone and lacks a portion of them. The sample gives tens of thousands of clones, 80% to 90% of which show up once; under 2% is in the top ten. In germline, CDR1 is SNHLY, CDR2 FYNNEI. V lost 8 bases, J lost 11 bases, and 17 bases stayed unmatched. This CDR3 is 15 amino acids long. The chain links TRBV2 to TRBJ2-5; TRBD2 matches 10 bases. The source was CD4+ or CD8+ T cells sorted from blood, collected in a trial of the OX40 agonist ivuxolimab. The clonotype was recovered from an adult with an advanced solid tumor such as melanoma, head and neck, liver or kidney cancer. The CDR3 region is CASPSGTSGVSTQYF. For the CDR3, the DNA is TGTGCCAGCCCATCGGGAACTAGCGGGGTTTCAACTCAGTACTTC.